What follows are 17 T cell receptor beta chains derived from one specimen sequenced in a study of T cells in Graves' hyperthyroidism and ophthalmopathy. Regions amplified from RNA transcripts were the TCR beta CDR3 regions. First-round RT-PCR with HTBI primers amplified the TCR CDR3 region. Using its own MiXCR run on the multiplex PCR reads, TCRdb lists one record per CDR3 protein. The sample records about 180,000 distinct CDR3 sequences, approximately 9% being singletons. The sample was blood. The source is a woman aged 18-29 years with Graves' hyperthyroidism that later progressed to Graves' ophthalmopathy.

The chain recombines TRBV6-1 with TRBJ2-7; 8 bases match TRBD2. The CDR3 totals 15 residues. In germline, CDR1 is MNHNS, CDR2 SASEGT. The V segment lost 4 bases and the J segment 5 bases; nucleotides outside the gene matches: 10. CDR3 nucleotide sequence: TGTGCCAGCAGTGGTGCTACCAGCGGGAGAAACGAGCAGTACTTC. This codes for CASSGATSGRNEQYF.

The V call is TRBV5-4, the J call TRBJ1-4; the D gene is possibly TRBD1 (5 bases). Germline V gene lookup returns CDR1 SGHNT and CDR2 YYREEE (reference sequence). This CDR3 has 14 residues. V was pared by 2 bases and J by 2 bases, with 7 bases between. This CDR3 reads CASSFGGTNEKLFF. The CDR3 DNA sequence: TGTGCCAGCAGCTTCGGGGGGACTAATGAAAAACTGTTTTTT.

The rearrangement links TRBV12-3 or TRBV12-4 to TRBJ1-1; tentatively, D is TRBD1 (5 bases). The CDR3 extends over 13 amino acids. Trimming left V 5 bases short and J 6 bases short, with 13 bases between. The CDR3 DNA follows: TGTGCCAGCAGTCGGGGACCCGTATCTGAAGCTTTCTTT. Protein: CASSRGPVSEAFF.

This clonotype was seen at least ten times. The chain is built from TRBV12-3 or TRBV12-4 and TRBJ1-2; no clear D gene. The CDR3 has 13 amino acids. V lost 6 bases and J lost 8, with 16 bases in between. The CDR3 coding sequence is TGTGCCAGCAGCCCCGACAAAGCCCACGGCTACACCTTC. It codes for CASSPDKAHGYTF.

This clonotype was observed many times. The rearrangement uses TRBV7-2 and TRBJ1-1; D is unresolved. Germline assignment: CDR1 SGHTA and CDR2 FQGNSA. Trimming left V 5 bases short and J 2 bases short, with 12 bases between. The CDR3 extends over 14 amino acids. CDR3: CASSPDYTNTEAFF. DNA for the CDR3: TGTGCCAGCAGCCCAGACTATACCAACACTGAAGCTTTCTTT.

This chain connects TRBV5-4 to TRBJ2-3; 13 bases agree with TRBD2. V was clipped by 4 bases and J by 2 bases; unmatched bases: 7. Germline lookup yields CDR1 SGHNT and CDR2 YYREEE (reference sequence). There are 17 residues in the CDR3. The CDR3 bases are TGTGCCAGCAGCGCCCGGACTAGCGGGAGTTACACAGATACGCAGTATTTT. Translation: CASSARTSGSYTDTQYF.

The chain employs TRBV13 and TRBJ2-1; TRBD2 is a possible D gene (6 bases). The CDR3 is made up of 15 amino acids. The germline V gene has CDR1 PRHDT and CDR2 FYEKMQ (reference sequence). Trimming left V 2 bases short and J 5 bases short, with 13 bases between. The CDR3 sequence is CASSLNPAGNNEQFF. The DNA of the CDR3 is TGTGCCAGCAGCTTAAACCCGGCGGGGAACAATGAGCAGTTCTTC.

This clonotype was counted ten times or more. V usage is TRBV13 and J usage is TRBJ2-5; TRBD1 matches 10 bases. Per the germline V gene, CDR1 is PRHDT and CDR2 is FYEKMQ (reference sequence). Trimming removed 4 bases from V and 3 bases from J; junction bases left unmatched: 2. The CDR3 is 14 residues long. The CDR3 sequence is CASSWGTGEETQYF. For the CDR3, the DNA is TGTGCCAGCAGCTGGGGGACAGGGGAAGAGACCCAGTACTTC.

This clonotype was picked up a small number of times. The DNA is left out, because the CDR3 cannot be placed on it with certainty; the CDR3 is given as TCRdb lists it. The CDR3 is CASSLAGFFGGGSPNYGHTF. The V and J genes are TRBV6-5 and TRBJ1-2; TRBD1 is the table's D call and was not checked against the DNA. 20 amino acids form the CDR3, both terminal residues included. Looked up from germline, CDR1 is MNHEY and CDR2 is SVGAGI.

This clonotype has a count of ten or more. The CDR3 nucleotides are TGCAGTGCTAGAGGGAGGGACTTCTCACCCTACAATGAGCAGTTCTTC. Protein sequence: CSARGRDFSPYNEQFF. The chain uses TRBV20-1 and TRBJ2-1; a possible D gene is TRBD2 (6 bases). Germline V gives CDR1 DFQATT, CDR2 SNEGSKA (reference sequence). Trimming left V 1 base short and J 2 bases short, with 15 bases between. The CDR3 runs to 16 residues.

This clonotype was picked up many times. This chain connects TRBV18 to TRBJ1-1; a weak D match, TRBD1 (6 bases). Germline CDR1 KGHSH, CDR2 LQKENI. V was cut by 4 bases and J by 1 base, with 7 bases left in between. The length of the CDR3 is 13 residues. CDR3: CASSHRENTEAFF. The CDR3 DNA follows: TGTGCCAGCTCACACAGGGAGAACACTGAAGCTTTCTTT.

The chain's CDR3 is CASSPDSRYEQYF. The CDR3 DNA reads TGTGCCAGTAGCCCGGACAGCAGGTACGAGCAGTACTTC. The chain uses TRBV19 and TRBJ2-7, with a weak D call TRBD1 (6 bases). The CDR3 is made up of 13 amino acids. Germline CDR1 reads LNHDA; CDR2 reads SQIVND (reference sequence). Trimming stripped 6 bases from V and 4 bases from J, with 13 bases between.

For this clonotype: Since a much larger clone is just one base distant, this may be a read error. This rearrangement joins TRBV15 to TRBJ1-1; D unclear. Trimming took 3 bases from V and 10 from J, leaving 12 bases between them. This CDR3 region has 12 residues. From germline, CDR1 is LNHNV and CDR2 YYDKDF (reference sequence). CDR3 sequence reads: CATSRRGKAAFF. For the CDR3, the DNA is TGTGCCACCAGCAGGCGAGGCAAGGCAGCTTTCTTT. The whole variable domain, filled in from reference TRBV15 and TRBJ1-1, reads DAMVIQNPRYQVTQFGKPVTLSCSQTLNHNVMYWYQQKSSQAPKLLFHYYDKDFNNEADTPDNFQSRRPNTSFCFLDIRSPGLGDTAMYLCATSRRGKAAFFGQGTRLTVV.

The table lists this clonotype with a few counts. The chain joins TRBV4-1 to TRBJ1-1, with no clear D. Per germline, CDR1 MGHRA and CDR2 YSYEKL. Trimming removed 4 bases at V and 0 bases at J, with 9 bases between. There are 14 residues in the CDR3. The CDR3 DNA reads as TGCGCCAGCAGCCGCGGCGCAATGAACACTGAAGCTTTCTTT. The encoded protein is CASSRGAMNTEAFF.

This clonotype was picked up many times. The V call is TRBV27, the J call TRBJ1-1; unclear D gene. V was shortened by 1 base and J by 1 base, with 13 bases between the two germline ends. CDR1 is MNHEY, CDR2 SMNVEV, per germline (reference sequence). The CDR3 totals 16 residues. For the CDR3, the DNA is TGTGCCAGCAGTTTATTCCGTAGGATGGGGAACACTGAAGCTTTCTTT. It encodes CASSLFRRMGNTEAFF.

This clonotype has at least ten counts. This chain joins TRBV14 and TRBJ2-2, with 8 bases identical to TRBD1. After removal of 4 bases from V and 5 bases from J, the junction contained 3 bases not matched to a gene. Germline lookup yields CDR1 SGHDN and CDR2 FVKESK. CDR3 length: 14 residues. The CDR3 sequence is CASSPRQGTGELFF. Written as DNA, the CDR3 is TGTGCCAGCAGCCCAAGACAGGGGACCGGGGAGCTGTTTTTT. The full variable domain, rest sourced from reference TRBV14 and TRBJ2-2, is EAGVTQFPSHSVIEKGQTVTLRCDPISGHDNLYWYRRVMGKEIKFLLHFVKESKQDESGMPNNRFLAERTGGTYSTLKVQPAELEDSGVYFCASSPRQGTGELFFGEGSRLTVL.

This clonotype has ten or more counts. CDR3 loop: CASSPRAAYNEQFF. CDR3 sequence (DNA): TGTGCCAGCAGCCCCCGGGCCGCCTACAATGAGCAGTTCTTC. J is TRBJ2-1 and V is TRBV11-1; D ambiguous. Germline V gives CDR1 SGHAT, CDR2 FQDESV (reference sequence). The germline V and J ends were trimmed by 5 bases and 2 bases, with 10 bases remaining between them. The CDR3 is 14 residues long.